The next 15 T cell receptor beta chains were all read from a single sample in a study of T-cell reconstitution after alpha-beta-depleted transplantation in children. As it was prepared, the TCRbeta library received unique molecular identifiers. TCRdb re-called the PCR reads through MiXCR, storing one row per CDR3 protein. The profile shows almost 500,000 distinct CDR3 sequences, approximately 13% of them singletons. This material consisted of PBMCs from the stem cell graft donor, taken from the stem cell graft. The receptor source for this set is a human donor who donated a stem cell graft to a child with combined immunodeficiency.

At least ten counts were recorded for this clonotype. The rearrangement uses TRBV12-3 or TRBV12-4 and TRBJ1-1, with 9 bases aligning to TRBD1. The length of the CDR3 is 15 residues. V lost 6 bases, J lost 6 bases, and 11 bases stayed unmatched. The CDR3 protein is CASRLRDRVIAEAFF. CDR3 coding DNA: TGTGCCAGCAGACTCCGGGACAGGGTTATCGCTGAAGCTTTCTTT.

J is TRBJ2-5 and V is TRBV9, with 8 bases lining up with TRBD2. This CDR3 contains 16 residues. Per germline, CDR1 SGDLS and CDR2 YYNGEE. With 2 bases clipped from V and 2 bases from J, the junction kept 8 bases outside the gene matches. The CDR3 DNA reads TGTGCCAGCAGCGTGTGGGGTAGCGGGGTACAAGAGACCCAGTACTTC. Amino acid sequence: CASSVWGSGVQETQYF. The whole variable domain, filled in from reference TRBV9 and TRBJ2-5, reads DSGVTQTPKHLITATGQRVTLRCSPRSGDLSVYWYQQSLDQGLQFLIQYYNGEERAKGNILERFSAQQFPDLHSELNLSSLELGDSALYFCASSVWGSGVQETQYFGPGTRLLVL.

This clonotype was seen ten or more times. The chain joins TRBV6-2 or TRBV6-3 to TRBJ2-1; 7 bases match TRBD2. The V and J ends lost 5 bases and 3 bases, in that order; junction bases with no gene match: 10. This CDR3 contains 16 residues. In germline, CDR1 is MNHEY, CDR2 SVGEGT. For the CDR3, the DNA is TGTGCCAGCAGTACCACGGGACTACTACACTACAATGAGCAGTTCTTC. Encoded protein: CASSTTGLLHYNEQFF.

The chain combines TRBV6-1 with TRBJ2-5; no definite D call. The V and J ends lost 3 bases and 3 bases respectively, with 11 bases between them. The germline V gene has CDR1 MNHNS and CDR2 SASEGT. CDR3 size: 14 residues. In nucleotides, the CDR3 is TGTGCCAGCAGTGAGCTACAGCGCAAAGAGACCCAGTACTTC. Translating it yields CASSELQRKETQYF.

J is TRBJ2-5 and V is TRBV21-1; TRBD2 is the table's D call and was not checked against the DNA. TRBV21-1 is a pseudogene segment. The CDR3 contains 16 residues. The CDR3 reads CASSKGVESVQETQYF. In DNA form, the CDR3 reads TGTGCCAGCAGCAAGGGAGTAGAGAGCGTACAAGAGACCCAGTACTTC.

This clonotype showed up just a few times. The chain recombines TRBV9 with TRBJ2-3; 15 bases fit TRBD2. Per the germline V gene, CDR1 is SGDLS and CDR2 is YYNGEE. The CDR3 is 17 amino acids. J gave up 2 bases and V 3 bases, and 4 bases lay outside the gene matches. The CDR3 sequence is CASSAGLAGGPTDTQYF. CDR3 in DNA: TGTGCCAGCAGCGCGGGACTAGCGGGGGGTCCCACAGATACGCAGTATTTT. Full variable domain (missing parts from reference TRBV9 and TRBJ2-3): DSGVTQTPKHLITATGQRVTLRCSPRSGDLSVYWYQQSLDQGLQFLIQYYNGEERAKGNILERFSAQQFPDLHSELNLSSLELGDSALYFCASSAGLAGGPTDTQYFGPGTRLTVL.

The chain is built from TRBV9 and TRBJ2-1; D unclear. Germline V gene sequence: CDR1 SGDLS, CDR2 YYNGEE. This CDR3 has 15 residues. V lost 0 bases, J lost 4 bases, and 11 bases lay in between. The CDR3, as DNA: TGTGCCAGCAGCGTAGGGTTAGACTTTTACAATGAGCAGTTCTTC. Its protein is CASSVGLDFYNEQFF.

The chain couples TRBV29-1 to TRBJ2-1; possible D gene TRBD2, 5 bases. This CDR3 comprises 12 residues. V was pared by 1 base and J by 8 bases, with 9 bases between. From germline, CDR1 is SQVTM and CDR2 ANQGSEA. For the CDR3, the DNA is TGCAGCGTTGAAGTCATCGGGGATGAGCAGTTCTTC. It translates to CSVEVIGDEQFF.

The table lists this clonotype with a few counts. No conserved phenylalanine or tryptophan ends this CDR3, so it is likely a read error. The DNA is left out, because the CDR3 cannot be placed on it with certainty; the CDR3 is given as TCRdb lists it. The gene calls are TRBV5-1 and TRBJ2-1; the D call of TRBD1 is as the table states it, not checked on the DNA. The CDR3 is 13 amino acids long, termini counted. CDR1 is SGHRS, CDR2 YFSETQ, per germline. The CDR3 sequence: CASSLGEGRDIIY.

The genes are TRBV11-2 and TRBJ2-3, with TRBD2 as a possible D gene (6 bases). Germline lookup yields CDR1 SGHAT and CDR2 FQNNGV. The CDR3 extends over 14 amino acids. Trimming cost V 5 bases and J 4 bases, with 13 bases left between them. CDR3 loop: CASSLLTSSDTQYF. CDR3 in DNA: TGTGCCAGCAGCCTTTTGACTAGTTCAGATACGCAGTATTTT. Supplemented by reference TRBV11-2 and TRBJ2-3, the full variable domain reads EAGVAQSPRYKIIEKRQSVAFWCNPISGHATLYWYQQILGQGPKLLIQFQNNGVVDDSQLPKDRFSAERLKGVDSTLKIQPAKLEDSAVYLCASSLLTSSDTQYFGPGTRLTVL.

The chain employs TRBV6-1 and TRBJ2-5, with TRBD2 matching over 10 bases. The CDR3 sequence is 18 residues long. CDR1 MNHNS and CDR2 SASEGT come from the germline V gene. V lost 5 bases and J lost 4; bases outside the gene matches: 16. The CDR3 nucleotides are TGTGCCAGCAGTACCAATGAAGGTAGCGGGAGGTCTCGAGAGACCCAGTACTTC. This translates into CASSTNEGSGRSRETQYF.

Many counts were recorded for this clonotype. The chain joins TRBV21-1 to TRBJ1-5; TRBD1, the table's D call, was not compared with the DNA. TRBV21-1 is an annotated pseudogene. The CDR3 runs to 16 residues. CDR3 protein: CASSKAAGKGNQPQHF. CDR3 in DNA: TGTGCCAGCAGCAAAGCGGCAGGGAAGGGCAATCAGCCCCAGCATTTT.

This clonotype has a count of ten or more. This chain uses TRBV5-6 with TRBJ1-2, with D perhaps matching TRBD1 (6 bases). The V gene's germline CDR1 is SGHDT and CDR2 YYEEEE. The ends were cut back, 2 bases at V and 7 bases at J, with 15 bases in the middle. This CDR3 is 14 amino acids long. The CDR3 DNA reads TGTGCCAGCAGCTTAGGGACACGGCCTCCTGGCTACACCTTC. Translation gives CASSLGTRPPGYTF.

This clonotype was picked up a small number of times. The chain links TRBV15 to TRBJ1-5; a weak D match, TRBD1 (6 bases). V was clipped by 0 bases and J by 7 bases, with 13 bases between them. The CDR3 totals 15 residues. Germline values: CDR1 LNHNV, CDR2 YYDKDF (reference sequence). In nucleotides, the CDR3 is TGTGCCACCAGCAGAGATCGGACAGTGGGGCAGCCCCAGCATTTT. Protein product: CATSRDRTVGQPQHF.

The sample holds many counts of this clonotype. The CDR3 coding sequence is TGTGCCACCAGCAGAGACGGTTCGATTAACAATGAGCAGTTCTTC. This sequence encodes CATSRDGSINNEQFF. The rearrangement links TRBV15 to TRBJ2-1; D gene ambiguous. The CDR3 extends over 15 amino acids. The V and J ends lost 0 bases and 5 bases respectively, with 11 bases between them. Germline V gene data show CDR1 as LNHNV and CDR2 as YYDKDF (reference sequence).